The entry below gives a single T cell receptor (beta chain) sequence along with its context. TCRdb keeps only in-frame clones here, not all; method: immunoSEQ multiplex PCR. The data contain 45,000 to 65,000 clones, 90% to 95% of them seen just once; the ten biggest clones take up 0.2% to 0.25%. The data are from a study of technical replicates of blood from a few donors. The trim removed 7 bases at V and 4 bases at J, leaving 14 bases unmatched. CDR3 length equals 16 residues. The germline gives CDR1 SGDLS, CDR2 YYNGEE. The clonotype comes from a human donor in good health. V and J are TRBV9 and TRBJ2-7; 10 nucleotides align to TRBD2. The sample taken for sequencing was T cells isolated from PBMCs. The CDR3 sequence: CASAGSREREGYEQYF. CDR3 coding DNA: TGTGCCAGCGCCGGGAGCCGTGAGCGGGAGGGGTACGAGCAGTACTTC.